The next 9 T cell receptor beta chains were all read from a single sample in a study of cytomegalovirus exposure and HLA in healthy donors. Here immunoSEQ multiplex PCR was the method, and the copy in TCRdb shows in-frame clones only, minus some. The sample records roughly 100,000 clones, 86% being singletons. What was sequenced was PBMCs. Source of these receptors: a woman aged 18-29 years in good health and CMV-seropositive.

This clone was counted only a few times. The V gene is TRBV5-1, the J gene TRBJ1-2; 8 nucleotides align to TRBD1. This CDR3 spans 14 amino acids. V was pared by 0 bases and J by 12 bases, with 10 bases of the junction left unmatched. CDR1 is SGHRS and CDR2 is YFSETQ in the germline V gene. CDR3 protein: CASSLAQTGGENTF. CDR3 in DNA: TGCGCCAGCAGCTTGGCACAAACAGGGGGTGAAAACACCTTC.

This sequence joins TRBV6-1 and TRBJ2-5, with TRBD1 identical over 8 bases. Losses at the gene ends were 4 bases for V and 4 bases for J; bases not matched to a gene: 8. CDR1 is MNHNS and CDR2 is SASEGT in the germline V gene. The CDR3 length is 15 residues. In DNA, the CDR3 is TGTGCCAGCAGTGCGGCGCCAGGGGGCAGAGAGACCCAGTACTTC. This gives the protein CASSAAPGGRETQYF.

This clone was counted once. The CDR3 reads CAWSYYNEAFF. Written as DNA, the CDR3 is TGTGCCTGGAGTTATTACAATGAAGCTTTCTTT. This chain links TRBV30 with TRBJ1-1; no clear D. V gave up 2 bases and J gave up 7 bases, with 8 bases separating them. The CDR3 sequence is 11 residues long. The germline V gene has CDR1 GTSNPN and CDR2 SVGIG (reference sequence). Combining the CDR3 with reference TRBV30 and TRBJ1-1 gives the whole variable domain SQTIHQWPATLVQPVGSPLSLECTVEGTSNPNLYWYRQAAGRGLQLLFYSVGIGQISSEVPQNLSASRPQDRQFILSSKKLLLSDSGFYLCAWSYYNEAFFGQGTRLTVV.

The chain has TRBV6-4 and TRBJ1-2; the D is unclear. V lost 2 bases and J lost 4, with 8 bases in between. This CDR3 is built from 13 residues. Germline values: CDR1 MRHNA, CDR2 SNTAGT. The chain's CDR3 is CASSDEEGYGYTF. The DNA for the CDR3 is TGTGCCAGCAGTGACGAAGAGGGCTATGGCTACACCTTC.

The CDR3 region is CASSPQRGGYGYTF. As DNA, the CDR3 is TGTGCCAGCAGCCCCCAGCGGGGGGGCTATGGCTACACCTTC. The chain has TRBV6-4 and TRBJ1-2; D is possibly TRBD1 (5 bases). The CDR3 runs 14 residues. Germline values: CDR1 MRHNA, CDR2 SNTAGT. Trimming removed 6 bases from V and 4 bases from J, with 15 bases in between.

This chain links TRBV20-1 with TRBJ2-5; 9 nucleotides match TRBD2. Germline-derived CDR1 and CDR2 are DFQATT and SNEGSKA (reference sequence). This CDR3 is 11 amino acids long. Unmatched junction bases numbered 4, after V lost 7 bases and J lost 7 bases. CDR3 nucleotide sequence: TGCAGTGTTGCGGGAGGGGTGACCCAGTACTTC. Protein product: CSVAGGVTQYF.

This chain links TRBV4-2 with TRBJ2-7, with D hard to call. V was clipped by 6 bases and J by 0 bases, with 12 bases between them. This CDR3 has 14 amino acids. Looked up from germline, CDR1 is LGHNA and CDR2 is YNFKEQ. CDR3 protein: CASRPNRASYEQYF. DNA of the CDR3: TGTGCCAGCAGGCCGAACCGCGCCTCCTACGAGCAGTACTTC.

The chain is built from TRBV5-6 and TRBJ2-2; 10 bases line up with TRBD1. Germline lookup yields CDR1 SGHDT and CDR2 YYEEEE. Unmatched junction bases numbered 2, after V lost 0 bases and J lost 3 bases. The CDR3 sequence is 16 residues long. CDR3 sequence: CASSLGDRGYTGELFF. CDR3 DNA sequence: TGTGCCAGCAGCTTGGGGGACAGGGGTTACACCGGGGAGCTGTTTTTT.

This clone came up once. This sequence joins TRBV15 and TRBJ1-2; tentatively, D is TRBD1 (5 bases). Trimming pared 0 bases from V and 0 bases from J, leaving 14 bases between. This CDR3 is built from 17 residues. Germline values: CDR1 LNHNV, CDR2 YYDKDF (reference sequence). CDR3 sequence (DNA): TGTGCCACCAGCAGAGATGGCGACAGTCTCACTAACTATGGCTACACCTTC. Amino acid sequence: CATSRDGDSLTNYGYTF. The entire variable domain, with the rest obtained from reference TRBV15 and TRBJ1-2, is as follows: DAMVIQNPRYQVTQFGKPVTLSCSQTLNHNVMYWYQQKSSQAPKLLFHYYDKDFNNEADTPDNFQSRRPNTSFCFLDIRSPGLGDTAMYLCATSRDGDSLTNYGYTFGSGTRLTVV.